What follows is one T cell receptor beta chain and its context. This record belongs to a study of blood T cell repertoires in COVID-19. Study-level information: Samples came from the United States, Italy and Spain, spanning acute and convalescent COVID-19. Sample material is recorded as cDNA or gDNA derived from T cells, B-cell-depleted T cells, or PBMCs.

Authors' methods: From reference gene primer amplification, estimates of nucleated cell counts were derived. Sequenced by immunoSEQ multiplex PCR; TCRdb stores in-frame clones only, minus some. V, J and clone size are taken as reported in that table, and D and trimming were inferred from the DNA itself. The table has roughly 70,000 clones, around nine tenths seen once. The J segment lost 1 base and the V segment lost 2 bases, leaving 9 bases of the junction unmatched. This CDR3 has 16 amino acids. From germline, CDR1 is SGHRS and CDR2 YFSETQ. What was sequenced was peripheral blood. The TCR comes from a human donor in a cohort sampled during active COVID-19. The rearrangement links TRBV5-1 to TRBJ2-7; 7 positions agree with TRBD1. CDR3 sequence reads: CASSLKTGSRSYEQYF. The DNA for the CDR3 is TGCGCCAGCAGCTTAAAGACAGGGAGTAGGTCCTACGAGCAGTACTTC.